The 28 T cell receptor beta chains presented below share a single source sample, sequenced in a study of human T cells and chemical hapten exposure. In TCRdb, the RACE reads were re-called with MiXCR into one record per CDR3 protein. The repertoire has some 350,000 distinct CDR3 sequences, around 7% of them found once; the top ten carry 7.5% to 9%. Documented time point: patch test 1, 2 weeks after DPC sensitization. As for treatment: therapeutic diphenylcyclopropenone sensitization with weekly scalp DPC. Here the sequenced sample was whole blood, taken in connection with sensitization to the hapten diphenylcyclopropenone (DPC). The receptors originated from a young woman with alopecia areata. Some clones in this sample may be carry-over from other donors' samples.

This clonotype was seen a few times. The chain has TRBV4-2 and TRBJ1-2, with TRBD1 as a possible D gene (6 bases). Germline loops: CDR1 LGHNA, CDR2 YNFKEQ. This CDR3 region has 14 residues. V lost 3 bases and J lost 6, with 14 bases in between. CDR3 protein: CASSQARQDDGYTF. The CDR3 bases are TGTGCCAGCAGCCAGGCGCGACAGGACGATGGCTACACCTTC.

This clonotype showed up just a few times. The rearrangement links TRBV7-8 to TRBJ2-1, with TRBD2 identical over 8 bases. Germline-derived CDR1 and CDR2 are SGHVS and FQNEAQ. The CDR3 is 18 amino acids. V lost 0 bases, J lost 1 base, and 8 bases stayed unmatched. The CDR3 bases are TGTGCCAGCAGCTTAGCGAGAGCGGGGGCCGGATCCTACAATGAGCAGTTCTTC. This codes for CASSLARAGAGSYNEQFF.

The chain links TRBV12-3 or TRBV12-4 to TRBJ2-4; 7 nucleotides line up with TRBD2. The CDR3 contains 14 residues. Germline trimming cut 6 bases from V and 8 bases from J; bases unmatched to any gene: 10. CDR3 nucleotides: TGTGCCAGCAGGTCGGGAGGAAGCCCGGACATTCAGTACTTC. Translation: CASRSGGSPDIQYF.

Only a few counts were recorded for this clonotype. The chain joins TRBV7-9 to TRBJ1-1; D is unclear. The V end was cut by 1 base, the J end by 10 bases, with 13 bases between. Germline V lookup: CDR1 SEHNR, CDR2 FQNEAQ (reference sequence). The CDR3 extends over 13 amino acids. This CDR3 is CASSLDIPAGAFF. The CDR3 DNA reads TGTGCCAGCAGCTTAGATATCCCCGCAGGAGCTTTCTTT.

V gene TRBV24-1 combines with J gene TRBJ1-5, with a possible D match to TRBD1 (5 bases). Looked up from germline, CDR1 is KGHDR and CDR2 is SFDVKD. The CDR3 spans 17 residues. The V and J ends lost 4 bases and 1 base respectively, with 16 bases between them. CDR3 DNA: TGTGCCACCAGTGACTCGGGGGATGGGGGAAGCAATCAGCCCCAGCATTTT. Its translation is CATSDSGDGGSNQPQHF.

The V gene is TRBV5-1, the J gene TRBJ2-7, with 7 bases fitting TRBD1. CDR1 SGHRS and CDR2 YFSETQ come from the germline V gene. V gave up 6 bases and J gave up 7 bases; unmatched junction bases: 10. The CDR3 has 13 amino acids. As DNA, the CDR3 is TGCGCCAGCACTCCTGGGACAGCTGGGGAGCAGTACTTC. The encoded protein is CASTPGTAGEQYF.

The genes are TRBV20-1 and TRBJ1-6; D call uncertain. The V gene's germline CDR1 is DFQATT and CDR2 SNEGSKA (reference sequence). This CDR3 comprises 14 residues. Trimming took off 1 base at V and 5 bases at J, with 9 bases between the two ends. The CDR3 region has the DNA TGCAGTGCTAGAGTACGGGCAGATAATTCACCCCTCCACTTT. It encodes CSARVRADNSPLHF.

This clonotype was detected ten times or more. The V gene is TRBV7-2, the J gene TRBJ2-3, with 8 positions matching TRBD1. The CDR3 contains 16 residues. From germline, CDR1 is SGHTA and CDR2 FQGNSA. The V and J ends lost 2 bases and 3 bases, in that order; junction bases with no gene match: 7. In DNA, the CDR3 is TGTGCCAGCAGCTTACAGGGGGCGAGGGTGACAGATACGCAGTATTTT. This encodes CASSLQGARVTDTQYF.

This clonotype was counted at least ten times. The V and J genes are TRBV20-1 and TRBJ2-3; D might be TRBD1 or TRBD2, each matching 6 bases. Trimming removed 5 bases at V and 3 bases at J, with 18 bases between. In germline, CDR1 is DFQATT, CDR2 SNEGSKA (reference sequence). This CDR3 is 15 amino acids long. The CDR3 nucleotides read TGCAGTGCTCCTCAGCCGGGGGCCTGGACAGATACGCAGTATTTT. Its protein product is CSAPQPGAWTDTQYF.

This clonotype was observed many times. The rearrangement joins TRBV4-3 to TRBJ2-3, with D perhaps matching TRBD2 (5 bases). V lost 1 base and J lost 0, with 8 bases in between. The CDR3 extends over 15 amino acids. The germline CDR1 and CDR2 sequences are LGHNA and YSLEER. Written as DNA, the CDR3 is TGCGCCAGCAGCCAAGGGGAGAGTAGCACAGATACGCAGTATTTT. Residues: CASSQGESSTDTQYF.

This chain joins TRBV20-1 and TRBJ1-4; D is undetermined. This CDR3 has 15 residues. Germline V CDR1 and CDR2: DFQATT, SNEGSKA (reference sequence). V was cut by 1 base and J by 5 bases, with 14 bases left in between. The CDR3 DNA sequence: TGCAGTGCTAGAGTAGAGGGCAGCTGGAATGAAAAACTGTTTTTT. It encodes CSARVEGSWNEKLFF.

This clonotype has ten or more counts. The V and J genes are TRBV12-3 or TRBV12-4 and TRBJ2-1, with D maybe TRBD2 (7 bases). This CDR3 spans 15 amino acids. With 5 bases removed from V and 0 bases from J, the gap between germline ends came to 11 bases. The CDR3 sequence is CASSGRGPSYNEQFF. The CDR3 nucleotides read TGTGCCAGCAGTGGGCGGGGGCCCTCCTACAATGAGCAGTTCTTC.

This clonotype was seen only a few times. J is TRBJ2-2 and V is TRBV6-5, with D unclear. Germline V gene lookup returns CDR1 MNHEY and CDR2 SVGAGI. Trimming took off 8 bases at V and 6 bases at J, with 7 bases between the two ends. This CDR3 region has 11 residues. CDR3: CASALAGELFF. In DNA form, the CDR3 reads TGTGCCAGCGCTCTAGCCGGGGAGCTGTTTTTT.

In this sample, this clonotype turned up a few times. The CDR3 does not end in the conserved phenylalanine or tryptophan, so this is likely a read error. The DNA is omitted, as the CDR3 cannot be located on it reliably, and the CDR3 follows TCRdb's listing. The chain uses TRBV4-3 and TRBJ1-4. The CDR3 is 9 residues long, ends included. Germline V gene sequence: CDR1 LGHNA, CDR2 YSLEER. The CDR3 spells CASSQDYQI.

CDR3 residues: CASKGFLNTEAFF. For the CDR3, the DNA is TGTGCCAGCAAGGGGTTTTTGAACACTGAAGCTTTCTTT. The gene calls are TRBV6-5 and TRBJ1-1, with D possibly TRBD1 on 5 matching bases. The length of the CDR3 is 13 residues. V was clipped by 7 bases and J by 0 bases, with 9 bases between them. Germline-derived CDR1 and CDR2 are MNHEY and SVGAGI.

Only a few counts were recorded for this clonotype. This chain joins TRBV7-3 and TRBJ2-2; the D gene is possibly TRBD1 (5 bases). The CDR3 length is 14 residues. Germline V gene sequence: CDR1 SGHTA, CDR2 FQGTGA. V was clipped by 5 bases and J by 2 bases, with 9 bases between them. The CDR3 reads CASSTDSNTGELFF. DNA of the CDR3: TGTGCCAGCAGCACCGACAGTAACACCGGGGAGCTGTTTTTT.

The rearrangement uses TRBV12-3 or TRBV12-4 and TRBJ1-2; D is unclear. The CDR3 runs to 13 residues. V was pared by 6 bases and J by 5 bases, with 13 bases between. Here the CDR3 DNA reads TGTGCCAGCAGACTTACAGCTTCATATGGCTACACCTTC. Its protein is CASRLTASYGYTF.

Sample share makes this clonotype medium-sized. The V gene is TRBV6-5, the J gene TRBJ1-3; D is uncertain. The ends were cut back, 3 bases at V and 2 bases at J, with 11 bases in the middle. Germline lookup yields CDR1 MNHEY and CDR2 SVGAGI. This CDR3 is built from 15 residues. CDR3 DNA sequence: TGTGCCAGCAGTTATAGTCCGAACCCTGGAAACACCATATATTTT. Protein product: CASSYSPNPGNTIYF.

At least ten counts were recorded for this clonotype. The V and J genes are TRBV5-1 and TRBJ2-5, with 8 nucleotides matching TRBD1. This CDR3 region has 14 residues. Germline values: CDR1 SGHRS, CDR2 YFSETQ. Losses at the gene ends were 5 bases for V and 1 base for J; bases not matched to a gene: 4. In DNA form, the CDR3 reads TGCGCCAGCAGTCGCGGACAGGGCCAAGAGACCCAGTACTTC. Protein product: CASSRGQGQETQYF.

This clonotype was observed a handful of times. The V call is TRBV25-1, the J call TRBJ2-1; no clear D. Looked up from germline, CDR1 is MGHDK and CDR2 is SYGVNS. The CDR3 is 13 amino acids. Trimming removed 4 bases at V and 2 bases at J, with 6 bases between. The CDR3 sequence: CASSVSPYNEQFF. DNA of the CDR3: TGTGCCAGCAGTGTTAGCCCCTACAATGAGCAGTTCTTC.

This clonotype has just a few counts. The chain recombines TRBV7-9 with TRBJ2-3; D is undetermined. CDR3 length: 18 amino acids. Germline-derived CDR1 and CDR2 are SEHNR and FQNEAQ (reference sequence). V was cut by 1 base and J by 2 bases, with 19 bases left in between. The CDR3 region has the DNA TGTGCCAGCAGCTTAGTGAGTTCGGCAGGTGCCGCCACAGATACGCAGTATTTT. Its protein product is CASSLVSSAGAATDTQYF.

This clonotype was picked up a small number of times. The chain couples TRBV20-1 to TRBJ1-1, with D tentatively TRBD1 (6 bases). The germline V gene has CDR1 DFQATT and CDR2 SNEGSKA (reference sequence). This CDR3 contains 15 residues. V gave up 0 bases and J gave up 3 bases, with 14 bases separating them. CDR3 bases: TGCAGTGCTAGAGATTCCAGGGGAGGGGACACTGAAGCTTTCTTT. Translated, it gives CSARDSRGGDTEAFF.

The table lists this clonotype with a few counts. The genes are TRBV29-1 and TRBJ1-2; 9 bases map to TRBD1. Losses at the gene ends were 6 bases for V and 6 bases for J; bases not matched to a gene: 11. Germline-derived CDR1 and CDR2 are SQVTM and ANQGSEA. The CDR3 loop spans 14 amino acids. The CDR3 nucleotides are TGCAGCGTAGAAATGACAGGGGGAGTCGATGGCTACACCTTC. Its translation is CSVEMTGGVDGYTF.

This clonotype was picked up a small number of times. The chain couples TRBV7-6 to TRBJ1-1; possibly TRBD1 for D (5 bases). CDR1 is SGHVS, CDR2 FNYEAQ, per germline. The CDR3 totals 14 residues. V was cut by 2 bases and J by 5 bases, with 12 bases left in between. Here the CDR3 DNA reads TGTGCCAGCAGCTTAAGCGGGGCTTTAACTGAAGCTTTCTTT. Amino acids: CASSLSGALTEAFF.

This clonotype appeared a few times. The chain links TRBV6-1 to TRBJ2-3; 8 nucleotides agree with TRBD2. V shed 1 base and J 0 bases; nucleotides not matched to a gene: 3. Germline V lookup: CDR1 MNHNS, CDR2 SASEGT. There are 16 residues in the CDR3. CDR3 DNA sequence: TGTGCCAGCAGTGAAGGACTAGCGCGGAGCACAGATACGCAGTATTTT. The encoded protein is CASSEGLARSTDTQYF.

This CDR3 reads CASRHTGIYGYTF. In nucleotides, the CDR3 is TGTGCCAGCAGACATACAGGGATCTATGGCTACACCTTC. J is TRBJ1-2 and V is TRBV3-1, with D possibly being TRBD1 (6 bases). The length of the CDR3 is 13 residues. Germline lookup yields CDR1 LGHDT and CDR2 YNNKEL (reference sequence). Trimming stripped 6 bases from V and 4 bases from J, with 12 bases between.

This sequence joins TRBV6-5 and TRBJ1-1; 7 nucleotides align to TRBD1. The CDR3 sequence is 14 residues long. Trimming at V came to 8 bases and at J to 5 bases, leaving 11 bases not matched to a gene. The V gene's germline CDR1 is MNHEY and CDR2 SVGAGI. The CDR3 DNA sequence: TGTGCCAGCGCCCGCGACAGGGTGAGAACTGAAGCTTTCTTT. Its protein product is CASARDRVRTEAFF.

The genes are TRBV24-1 and TRBJ2-5; no clear D gene. In germline, CDR1 is KGHDR, CDR2 SFDVKD. This CDR3 is built from 14 residues. The germline V and J ends were trimmed by 4 bases and 4 bases, with 12 bases remaining between them. Here the CDR3 DNA reads TGTGCCACCAGTGACCCCGGTAGAGCAGAGACCCAGTACTTC. Translating it yields CATSDPGRAETQYF.